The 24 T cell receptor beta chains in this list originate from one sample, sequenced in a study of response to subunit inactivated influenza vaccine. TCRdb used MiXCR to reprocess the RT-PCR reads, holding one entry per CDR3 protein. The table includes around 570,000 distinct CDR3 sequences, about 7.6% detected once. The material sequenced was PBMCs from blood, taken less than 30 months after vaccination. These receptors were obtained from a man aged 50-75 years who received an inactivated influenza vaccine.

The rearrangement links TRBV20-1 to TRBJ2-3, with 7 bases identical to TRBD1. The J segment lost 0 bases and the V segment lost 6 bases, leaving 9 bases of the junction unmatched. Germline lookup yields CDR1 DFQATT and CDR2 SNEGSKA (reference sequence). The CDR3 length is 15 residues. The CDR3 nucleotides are TGCAGTGCATACGGGACAGAGACTAGCACAGATACGCAGTATTTT. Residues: CSAYGTETSTDTQYF.

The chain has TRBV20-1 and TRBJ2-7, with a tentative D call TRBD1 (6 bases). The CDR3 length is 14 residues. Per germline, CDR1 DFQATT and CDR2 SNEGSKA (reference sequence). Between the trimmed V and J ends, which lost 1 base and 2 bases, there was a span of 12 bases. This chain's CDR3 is CSARGTGTPYEQYF. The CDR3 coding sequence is TGCAGTGCTAGAGGAACAGGGACCCCCTACGAGCAGTACTTC.

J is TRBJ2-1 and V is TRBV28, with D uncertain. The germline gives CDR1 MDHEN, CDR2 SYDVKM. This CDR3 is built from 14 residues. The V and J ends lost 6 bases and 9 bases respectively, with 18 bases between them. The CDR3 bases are TGTGCCAGCAGATTACCAAGGGAACGGACTGAGCAGTTCTTC. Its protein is CASRLPRERTEQFF.

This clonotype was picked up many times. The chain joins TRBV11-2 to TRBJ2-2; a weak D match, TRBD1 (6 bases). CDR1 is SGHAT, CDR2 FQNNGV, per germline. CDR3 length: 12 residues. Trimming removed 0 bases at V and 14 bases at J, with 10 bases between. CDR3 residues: CASSLEGQRLFF. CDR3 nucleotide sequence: TGTGCCAGCAGCTTAGAGGGACAAAGACTGTTTTTT. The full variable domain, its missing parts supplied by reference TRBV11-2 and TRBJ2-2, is EAGVAQSPRYKIIEKRQSVAFWCNPISGHATLYWYQQILGQGPKLLIQFQNNGVVDDSQLPKDRFSAERLKGVDSTLKIQPAKLEDSAVYLCASSLEGQRLFFGEGSRLTVL.

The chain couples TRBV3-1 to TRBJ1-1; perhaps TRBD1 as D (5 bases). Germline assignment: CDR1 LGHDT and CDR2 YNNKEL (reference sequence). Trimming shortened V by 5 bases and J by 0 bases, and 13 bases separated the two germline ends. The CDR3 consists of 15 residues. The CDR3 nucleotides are TGTGCCAGCAGCGCCCGACAGAACATGAACACTGAAGCTTTCTTT. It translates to CASSARQNMNTEAFF.

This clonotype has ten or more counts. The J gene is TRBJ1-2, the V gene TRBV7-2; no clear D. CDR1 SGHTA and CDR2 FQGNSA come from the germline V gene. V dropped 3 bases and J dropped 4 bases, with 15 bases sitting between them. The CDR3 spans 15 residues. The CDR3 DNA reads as TGTGCCAGCAGCTTGGCTCCGGGCGGGAGCTATGGCTACACCTTC. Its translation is CASSLAPGGSYGYTF.

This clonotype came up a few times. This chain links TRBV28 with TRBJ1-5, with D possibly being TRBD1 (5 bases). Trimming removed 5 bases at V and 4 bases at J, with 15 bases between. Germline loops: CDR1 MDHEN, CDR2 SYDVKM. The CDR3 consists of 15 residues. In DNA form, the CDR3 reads TGTGCCAGCAGTGAACTTAATACAGGAAATCAGCCCCAGCATTTT. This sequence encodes CASSELNTGNQPQHF.

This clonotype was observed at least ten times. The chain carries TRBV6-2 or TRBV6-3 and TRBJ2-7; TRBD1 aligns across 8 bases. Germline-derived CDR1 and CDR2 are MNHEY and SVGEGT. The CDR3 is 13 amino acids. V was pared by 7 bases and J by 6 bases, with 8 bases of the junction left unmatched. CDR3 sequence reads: CASKRTGPLEQYF. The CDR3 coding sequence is TGTGCCAGCAAGCGGACAGGGCCACTCGAGCAGTACTTC.

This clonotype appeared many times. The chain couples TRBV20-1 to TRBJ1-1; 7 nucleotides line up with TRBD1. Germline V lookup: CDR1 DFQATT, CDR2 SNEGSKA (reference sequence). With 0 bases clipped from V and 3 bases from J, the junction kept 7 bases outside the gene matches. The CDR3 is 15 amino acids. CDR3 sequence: CSARDARGTDTEAFF. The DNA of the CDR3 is TGCAGTGCTAGAGATGCCAGGGGGACGGACACTGAAGCTTTCTTT.

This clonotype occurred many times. This CDR3 reads CASSSGTGGTGELFF. The CDR3 DNA reads TGTGCCAGCAGTTCCGGGACAGGCGGGACCGGGGAGCTGTTTTTT. The chain recombines TRBV12-3 or TRBV12-4 with TRBJ2-2, with TRBD1 matching over 8 bases. Trimming cost V 4 bases and J 5 bases; bases outside gene matches: 6. The CDR3 covers 15 residues.

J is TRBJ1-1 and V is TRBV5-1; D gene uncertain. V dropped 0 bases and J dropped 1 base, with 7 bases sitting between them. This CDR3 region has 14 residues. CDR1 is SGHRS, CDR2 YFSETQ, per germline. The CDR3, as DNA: TGCGCCAGCAGCTTGGAAGCAGGGAACACTGAAGCTTTCTTT. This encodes CASSLEAGNTEAFF.

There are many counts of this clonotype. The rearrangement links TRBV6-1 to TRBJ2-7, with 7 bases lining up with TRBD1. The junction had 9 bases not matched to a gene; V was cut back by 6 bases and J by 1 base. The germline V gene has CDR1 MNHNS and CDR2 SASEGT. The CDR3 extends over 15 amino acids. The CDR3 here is CASSPSGTASYEQYF. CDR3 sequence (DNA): TGTGCCAGCAGCCCCTCCGGGACAGCTTCCTACGAGCAGTACTTC.

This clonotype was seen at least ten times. The CDR3 coding sequence is TGCGCCAGCAGCCAAGAGGCAGGGTATCAGCCCCAGCATTTT. Translation: CASSQEAGYQPQHF. The chain employs TRBV4-3 and TRBJ1-5; TRBD1 is a possible D gene (5 bases). Germline-derived CDR1 and CDR2 are LGHNA and YSLEER. The CDR3 sequence is 14 residues long. Trimming shortened V by 0 bases and J by 5 bases, and 8 bases separated the two germline ends.

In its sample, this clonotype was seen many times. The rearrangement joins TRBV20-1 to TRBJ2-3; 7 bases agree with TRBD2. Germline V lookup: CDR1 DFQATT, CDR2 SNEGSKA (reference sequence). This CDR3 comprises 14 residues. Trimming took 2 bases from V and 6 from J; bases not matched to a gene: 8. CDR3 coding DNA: TGCAGTGCTAGAAAATCCGGGACTACGGATACGCAGTATTTT. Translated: CSARKSGTTDTQYF.

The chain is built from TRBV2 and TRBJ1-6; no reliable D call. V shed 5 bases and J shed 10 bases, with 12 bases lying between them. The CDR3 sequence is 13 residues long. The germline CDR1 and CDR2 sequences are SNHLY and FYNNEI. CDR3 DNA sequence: TGTGCCAGCAGTTCAGCTCGGGGATCACCCCTCCACTTT. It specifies CASSSARGSPLHF.

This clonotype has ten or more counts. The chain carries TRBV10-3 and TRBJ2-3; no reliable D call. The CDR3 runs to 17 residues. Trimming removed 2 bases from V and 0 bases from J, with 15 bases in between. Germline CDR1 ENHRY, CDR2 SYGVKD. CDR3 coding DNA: TGTGCCATCAGTGAGCCTCGCCCGCCTGCTAGCACAGATACGCAGTATTTT. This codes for CAISEPRPPASTDTQYF.

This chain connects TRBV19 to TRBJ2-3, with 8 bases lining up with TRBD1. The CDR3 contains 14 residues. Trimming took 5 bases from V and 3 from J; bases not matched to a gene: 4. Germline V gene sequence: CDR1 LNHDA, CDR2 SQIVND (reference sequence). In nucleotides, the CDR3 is TGTGCCAGTAGTTTGACAGGGGTGACAGATACGCAGTATTTT. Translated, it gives CASSLTGVTDTQYF.

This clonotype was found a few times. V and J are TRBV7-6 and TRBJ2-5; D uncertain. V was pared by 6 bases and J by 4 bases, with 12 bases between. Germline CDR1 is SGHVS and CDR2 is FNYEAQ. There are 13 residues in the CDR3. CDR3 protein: CASSLERRETQYF. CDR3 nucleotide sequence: TGTGCCAGCAGTTTGGAGAGGCGAGAGACCCAGTACTTC.

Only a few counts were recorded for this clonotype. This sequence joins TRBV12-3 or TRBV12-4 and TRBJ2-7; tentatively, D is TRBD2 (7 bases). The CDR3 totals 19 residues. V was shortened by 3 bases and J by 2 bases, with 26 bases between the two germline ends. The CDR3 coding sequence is TGTGCCAGCAGTTTTGTCGGGGGCGCGGGGAGAGGGAGGGCCTACGAGCAGTACTTC. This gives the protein CASSFVGGAGRGRAYEQYF.

The CDR3 bases are TGTGCCAGCAGTCCAAGGGCCGGGACTAGCGGTTACGAGCAGTACTTC. Its translation: CASSPRAGTSGYEQYF. The chain has TRBV27 and TRBJ2-7; 11 nucleotides align to TRBD2. Losses at the gene ends were 5 bases for V and 4 bases for J; bases not matched to a gene: 10. This CDR3 comprises 16 residues. Looked up from germline, CDR1 is MNHEY and CDR2 is SMNVEV (reference sequence).

In DNA, the CDR3 is TGTGCCAGCAGCAGCCCAGGGCGTGATCTCAATGAGCAGTTCTTC. It yields the protein CASSSPGRDLNEQFF. This chain links TRBV27 with TRBJ2-1; tentatively, D is TRBD1 (5 bases). CDR1 is MNHEY, CDR2 SMNVEV, per germline (reference sequence). The ends were cut back, 6 bases at V and 6 bases at J, with 18 bases in the middle. There are 15 residues in the CDR3.

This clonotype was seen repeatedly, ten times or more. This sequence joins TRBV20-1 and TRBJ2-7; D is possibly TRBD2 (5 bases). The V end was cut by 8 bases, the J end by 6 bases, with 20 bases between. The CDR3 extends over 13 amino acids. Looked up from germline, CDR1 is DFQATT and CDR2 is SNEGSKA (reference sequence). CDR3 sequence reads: CSPYETLVREQYF. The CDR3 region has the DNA TGCAGTCCATACGAAACACTAGTTCGCGAGCAGTACTTC.

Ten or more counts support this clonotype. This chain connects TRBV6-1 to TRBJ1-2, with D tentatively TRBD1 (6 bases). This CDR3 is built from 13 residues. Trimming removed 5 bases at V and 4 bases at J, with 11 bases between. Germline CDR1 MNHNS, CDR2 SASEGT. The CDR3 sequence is CASSRTVAYGYTF. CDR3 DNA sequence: TGTGCCAGCAGTCGGACAGTAGCCTATGGCTACACCTTC.

The CDR3 sequence: CASSVSAYTGELFF. Written as DNA, the CDR3 is TGTGCCAGCAGCGTATCTGCCTACACCGGGGAGCTGTTTTTT. This sequence joins TRBV2 and TRBJ2-2; D is unclear. Between the trimmed V and J ends, which lost 6 bases and 3 bases, there was a span of 11 bases. Germline-derived CDR1 and CDR2 are SNHLY and FYNNEI. This CDR3 is 14 amino acids long. Variable domain in full (rest from reference TRBV2 and TRBJ2-2): EPEVTQTPSHQVTQMGQEVILRCVPISNHLYFYWYRQILGQKVEFLVSFYNNEISEKSEIFDDQFSVERPDGSNFTLKIRSTKLEDSAMYFCASSVSAYTGELFFGEGSRLTVL.